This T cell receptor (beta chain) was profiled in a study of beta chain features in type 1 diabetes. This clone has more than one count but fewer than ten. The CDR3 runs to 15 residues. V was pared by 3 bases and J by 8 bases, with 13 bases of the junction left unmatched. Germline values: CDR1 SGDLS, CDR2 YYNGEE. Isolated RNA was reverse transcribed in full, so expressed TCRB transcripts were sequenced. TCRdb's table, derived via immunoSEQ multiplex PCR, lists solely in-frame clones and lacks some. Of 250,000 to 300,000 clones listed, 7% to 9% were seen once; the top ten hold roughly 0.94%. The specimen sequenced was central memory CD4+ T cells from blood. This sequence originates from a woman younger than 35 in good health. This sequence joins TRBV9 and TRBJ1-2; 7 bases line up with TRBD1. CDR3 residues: CASSASGTVASGYTF. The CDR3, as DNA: TGTGCCAGCAGCGCTTCCGGGACAGTGGCTTCGGGCTACACCTTC.